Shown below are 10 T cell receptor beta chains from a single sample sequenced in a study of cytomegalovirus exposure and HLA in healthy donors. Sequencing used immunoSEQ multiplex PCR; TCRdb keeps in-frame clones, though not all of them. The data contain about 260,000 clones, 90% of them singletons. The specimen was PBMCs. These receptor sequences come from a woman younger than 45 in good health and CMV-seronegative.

The chain's CDR3 is CASSLISDTQYF. The CDR3 nucleotides read TGTGCCAGCAGCTTGATTTCAGATACGCAGTATTTT. J is TRBJ2-3 and V is TRBV5-6, with no clear D. Per the germline V gene, CDR1 is SGHDT and CDR2 is YYEEEE. V lost 1 base to trimming and J lost 4 bases, with 4 bases between them. CDR3 length: 12 residues.

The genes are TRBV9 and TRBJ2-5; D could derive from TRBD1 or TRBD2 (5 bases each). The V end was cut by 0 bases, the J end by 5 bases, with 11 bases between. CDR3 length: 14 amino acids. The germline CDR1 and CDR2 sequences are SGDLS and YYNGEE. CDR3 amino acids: CASSVGGPGETQYF. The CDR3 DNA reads TGTGCCAGCAGCGTAGGGGGACCAGGGGAGACCCAGTACTTC.

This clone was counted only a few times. The CDR3 sequence is CASSPGQGSLRRNTIYF. Written as DNA, the CDR3 is TGTGCCAGCAGTCCCGGACAGGGCAGCCTTCGGAGAAACACCATATATTTT. This rearrangement joins TRBV28 to TRBJ1-3, with 8 bases aligning to TRBD1. The germline V gene encodes CDR1 MDHEN and CDR2 SYDVKM. The CDR3 length is 17 residues. Trimming cost V 5 bases and J 5 bases; bases outside gene matches: 14.

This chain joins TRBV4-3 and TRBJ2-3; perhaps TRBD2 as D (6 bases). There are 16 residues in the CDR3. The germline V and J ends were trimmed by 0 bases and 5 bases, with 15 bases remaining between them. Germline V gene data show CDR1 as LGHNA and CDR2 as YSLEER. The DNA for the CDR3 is TGCGCCAGCAGCCAAGATATCGGCGGGACGGGAGATACGCAGTATTTT. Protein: CASSQDIGGTGDTQYF.

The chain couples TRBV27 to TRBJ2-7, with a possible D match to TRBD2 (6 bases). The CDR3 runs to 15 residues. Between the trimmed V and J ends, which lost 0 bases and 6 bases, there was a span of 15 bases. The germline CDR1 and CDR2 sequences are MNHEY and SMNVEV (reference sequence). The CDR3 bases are TGTGCCAGCAGTTTATCAGGACTAATATCCCCCGAGCAGTACTTC. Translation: CASSLSGLISPEQYF.

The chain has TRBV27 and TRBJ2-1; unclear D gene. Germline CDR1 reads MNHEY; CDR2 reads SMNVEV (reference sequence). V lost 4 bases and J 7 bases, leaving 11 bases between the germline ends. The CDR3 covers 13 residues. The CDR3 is CASSSMGKNEQFF. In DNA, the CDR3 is TGTGCCAGCAGTTCGATGGGTAAGAATGAGCAGTTCTTC.

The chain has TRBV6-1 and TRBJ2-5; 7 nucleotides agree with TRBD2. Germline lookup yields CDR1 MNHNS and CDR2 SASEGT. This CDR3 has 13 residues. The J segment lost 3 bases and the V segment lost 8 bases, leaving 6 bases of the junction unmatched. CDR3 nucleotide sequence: TGTGCCAGCGGGGACTATCGAGAAGAGACCCAGTACTTC. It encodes CASGDYREETQYF.

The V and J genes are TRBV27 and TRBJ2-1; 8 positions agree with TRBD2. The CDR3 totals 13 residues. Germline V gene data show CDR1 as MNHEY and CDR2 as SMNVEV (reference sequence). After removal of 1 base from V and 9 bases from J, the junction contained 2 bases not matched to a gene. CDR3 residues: CASSLYAGGEQFF. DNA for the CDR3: TGTGCCAGCAGTTTATATGCGGGAGGTGAGCAGTTCTTC.

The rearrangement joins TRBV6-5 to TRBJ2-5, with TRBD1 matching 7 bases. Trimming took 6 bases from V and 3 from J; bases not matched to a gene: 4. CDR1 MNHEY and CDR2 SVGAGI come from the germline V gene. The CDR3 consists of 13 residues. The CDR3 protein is CASSQGTEETQYF. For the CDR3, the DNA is TGTGCCAGCAGCCAAGGGACAGAAGAGACCCAGTACTTC.

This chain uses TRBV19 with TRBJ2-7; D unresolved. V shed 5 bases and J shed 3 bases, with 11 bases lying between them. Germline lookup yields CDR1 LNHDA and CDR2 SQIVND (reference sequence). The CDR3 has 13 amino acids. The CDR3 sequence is CASSPGQNYEQYF. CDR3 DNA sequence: TGTGCCAGTAGTCCTGGGCAGAACTACGAGCAGTACTTC.